One sample yielded the 17 T cell receptor beta chains listed below, sequenced in a study of Ad26.COV2.S vaccination and SARS-CoV-2 variants. Treatment here: around 19 received Ad26.COV2.S at low or high dose, single or two shots; several received placebo; per-sample allocation not given. Samples were taken on day 63 after the first vaccine or placebo injection. Some clones are missing from TCRdb's copy, which holds only in-frame ones; the method was immunoSEQ multiplex PCR. The sample holds 350,000 to 500,000 clones, 80% to 95% seen once. The material was peripheral blood, obtained in a trial of Ad26.COV2.S vaccine versus placebo. The receptors were sampled from a person between 18 and 65 years old who received the Ad26.COV2.S COVID-19 vaccine or a placebo.

The V call is TRBV11-2, the J call TRBJ2-5; maybe TRBD2 (5 bases). Germline CDR1 SGHAT, CDR2 FQNNGV. This CDR3 has 13 residues. V lost 3 bases and J lost 3, with 8 bases in between. CDR3 amino acids: CASSFGVEETQYF. Written as DNA, the CDR3 is TGTGCCAGCAGCTTCGGGGTCGAAGAGACCCAGTACTTC. Based on the CDR3 plus reference TRBV11-2 and TRBJ2-5, the full variable domain is EAGVAQSPRYKIIEKRQSVAFWCNPISGHATLYWYQQILGQGPKLLIQFQNNGVVDDSQLPKDRFSAERLKGVDSTLKIQPAKLEDSAVYLCASSFGVEETQYFGPGTRLLVL.

This rearrangement joins TRBV4-2 to TRBJ2-6, with 10 bases that match TRBD2. The CDR3 length is 19 residues. V lost 3 bases, J lost 2 bases, and 10 bases stayed unmatched. Germline V gene sequence: CDR1 LGHNA, CDR2 YNFKEQ. The CDR3 reads CASSHPLAGRTTGANVLTF. The CDR3, as DNA: TGTGCCAGCAGCCACCCACTAGCGGGAAGAACGACTGGGGCCAACGTCCTGACTTTC.

The chain combines TRBV7-9 with TRBJ2-3; unclear D gene. There are 16 residues in the CDR3. Trimming removed 2 bases at V and 0 bases at J, with 12 bases between. Looked up from germline, CDR1 is SEHNR and CDR2 is FQNEAQ (reference sequence). The CDR3 sequence: CASSLSSFSSTDTQYF. The CDR3 nucleotides are TGTGCCAGCAGCTTAAGTAGCTTCTCTAGCACAGATACGCAGTATTTT.

The rearrangement links TRBV7-6 to TRBJ2-2; TRBD1 matches 10 bases. Germline CDR1 is SGHVS and CDR2 is FNYEAQ. CDR3 length: 13 amino acids. The V and J ends lost 8 bases and 5 bases, in that order; junction bases with no gene match: 2. CDR3 coding DNA: TGTGCCAGCTCGGGACAGGGGACCGGGGAGCTGTTTTTT. Translated, it gives CASSGQGTGELFF. Using reference TRBV7-6 and TRBJ2-2 for the parts outside the CDR3, the full variable domain is GAGVSQSPRYKVTKRGQDVALRCDPISGHVSLYWYRQALGQGPEFLTYFNYEAQQDKSGLPNDRFSAERPEGSISTLTIQRTEQRDSAMYRCASSGQGTGELFFGEGSRLTVL.

CDR3 coding DNA: TGTGCCAGCCCTCCCCTCGGGAGACCTGAAGCTTTCTTT. Translated, it gives CASPPLGRPEAFF. This chain joins TRBV2 and TRBJ1-1, with D hard to call. The V gene's germline CDR1 is SNHLY and CDR2 FYNNEI. There are 13 residues in the CDR3. Deletions cut 8 bases from V and 6 bases from J, with 16 bases between.

The V and J genes are TRBV2 and TRBJ1-3; D is undetermined. Trimming removed 2 bases at V and 0 bases at J, with 11 bases between. Germline V gene sequence: CDR1 SNHLY, CDR2 FYNNEI. CDR3 length: 16 amino acids. The CDR3 loop is CASSERGDSSGNTIYF. The DNA of the CDR3 is TGTGCCAGCAGTGAACGGGGAGACTCCTCTGGAAACACCATATATTTT.

The rearrangement uses TRBV7-9 and TRBJ2-5, with 7 nucleotides matching TRBD2. The germline V gene encodes CDR1 SEHNR and CDR2 FQNEAQ (reference sequence). V was pared by 6 bases and J by 5 bases, with 9 bases of the junction left unmatched. The CDR3 totals 14 residues. CDR3 nucleotides: TGTGCCAGCAGTCCGGGGGGATTCGTTGAGACCCAGTACTTC. Translated, it gives CASSPGGFVETQYF. Full variable domain (outside the CDR3, taken from reference TRBV7-9 and TRBJ2-5): DTGVSQNPRHKITKRGQNVTFRCDPISEHNRLYWYRQTLGQGPEFLTYFQNEAQLEKSRLLSDRFSAERPKGSFSTLEIQRTEQGDSAMYLCASSPGGFVETQYFGPGTRLLVL.

This sequence joins TRBV28 and TRBJ2-5; 7 nucleotides agree with TRBD2. J lost 0 bases, V lost 6 bases, and 7 bases had no gene match. Germline values: CDR1 MDHEN, CDR2 SYDVKM. The CDR3 covers 15 residues. The CDR3 here is CASRGLADYQETQYF. CDR3 sequence (DNA): TGTGCCAGCAGGGGGCTAGCGGACTACCAAGAGACCCAGTACTTC.

The rearrangement uses TRBV6-5 and TRBJ2-7; no firm D call. The V and J ends lost 1 base and 1 base respectively, with 8 bases between them. The CDR3 sequence is 14 residues long. Germline V CDR1 and CDR2: MNHEY, SVGAGI. CDR3 DNA: TGTGCCAGCAGTTACTTAGGCGGTTCCTACGAGCAGTACTTC. Residues: CASSYLGGSYEQYF.

This sequence joins TRBV28 and TRBJ2-7, with D unresolved. V was shortened by 2 bases and J by 2 bases, with 16 bases between the two germline ends. The V gene's germline CDR1 is MDHEN and CDR2 SYDVKM. The CDR3 is 16 residues long. CDR3 residues: CASSLKWGRGPYEQYF. DNA for the CDR3: TGTGCCAGCAGTTTAAAATGGGGTCGAGGACCCTACGAGCAGTACTTC.

This clone came up once. The rearrangement uses TRBV6-5 and TRBJ1-5, with 9 bases that match TRBD1. V shed 6 bases and J 7 bases; nucleotides not matched to a gene: 4. Looked up from germline, CDR1 is MNHEY and CDR2 is SVGAGI. This CDR3 is 13 amino acids long. CDR3 sequence: CASSRDRGQPQHF. CDR3 DNA sequence: TGTGCCAGCAGCCGAGACAGGGGGCAGCCCCAGCATTTT.

The rearrangement uses TRBV25-1 and TRBJ2-7; D is possibly TRBD2 (7 bases). The CDR3 is 15 amino acids. Germline V gene lookup returns CDR1 MGHDK and CDR2 SYGVNS. Trimming stripped 3 bases from V and 3 bases from J, with 15 bases between. CDR3 sequence: CASSEGASGFYEQYF. CDR3 sequence (DNA): TGTGCCAGCAGTGAGGGGGCTAGCGGTTTCTACGAGCAGTACTTC.

The chain couples TRBV29-1 to TRBJ1-5; D perhaps matches TRBD1 (6 bases). CDR1 and CDR2 (germline): SQVTM, ANQGSEA. Deletions cut 4 bases from V and 4 bases from J, with 11 bases between. This CDR3 is built from 13 residues. The CDR3 nucleotides read TGCAGCGTTGGACAGGAGGAAAATCAGCCCCAGCATTTT. It specifies CSVGQEENQPQHF.

The chain links TRBV3-1 (or the pseudogene TRBV3-2) to TRBJ2-7; 7 bases match TRBD2. The CDR3 is made up of 17 amino acids. Losses at the gene ends were 0 bases for V and 2 bases for J; bases not matched to a gene: 10. Germline V gene data show CDR1 as LGHDT and CDR2 as YNNKEL (reference sequence). DNA for the CDR3: TGTGCCAGCAGCCAAGATTCCGGGTGGGGGACTACCTACGAGCAGTACTTC. Its translation is CASSQDSGWGTTYEQYF.

The chain combines TRBV7-9 with TRBJ2-1, with D hard to call. Germline loops: CDR1 SEHNR, CDR2 FQNEAQ (reference sequence). The CDR3 consists of 18 residues. V was pared by 3 bases and J by 0 bases, with 18 bases between. The CDR3 region is CASSFVTRTASSYNEQFF. The DNA of the CDR3 is TGTGCCAGCAGCTTCGTAACTCGAACCGCTAGCTCCTACAATGAGCAGTTCTTC.

This rearrangement joins TRBV6-2 or TRBV6-3 to TRBJ2-2, with 8 bases fitting TRBD2. This CDR3 has 22 amino acids. V was clipped by 6 bases and J by 0 bases; unmatched bases: 24. The germline CDR1 and CDR2 sequences are MNHEY and SVGEGT. In DNA, the CDR3 is TGTGCCAGCAGCCGACGAATTCCTCACAGCGGGAGATGGCCCTCGAACACCGGGGAGCTGTTTTTT. It is translated as CASSRRIPHSGRWPSNTGELFF.

This chain links TRBV7-2 with TRBJ1-1, with unresolved D. With 3 bases removed from V and 4 bases from J, the gap between germline ends came to 9 bases. CDR3 length: 13 residues. Germline CDR1 reads SGHTA; CDR2 reads FQGNSA. The CDR3 sequence is CASSFYLATEAFF. In nucleotides, the CDR3 is TGTGCCAGCAGCTTCTATCTGGCCACTGAAGCTTTCTTT.